This TCR beta chain was captured in a study of regulatory T cells in long-lasting Graves disease. The authors built TCR beta libraries using iRepertoire HTBI primers and Arm-PCR of CDR3 regions. From the multiplex PCR reads, TCRdb called clonotypes with MiXCR, one entry per CDR3 protein. The profile covers approximately 540,000 distinct CDR3 sequences, with more than 10% appearing a single time and roughly 8.9% taken by the ten largest. The time point here: newly diagnosed GD, antithyroid drugs for less than 3 months. PBMC-extracted RNA yielded the TCR library. The germline gives CDR1 DFQATT, CDR2 SNEGSKA (reference sequence). CDR3 length: 14 residues. V was clipped by 5 bases and J by 6 bases; unmatched bases: 10. The sample also formed part of further work on T cells in Graves' hyperthyroidism and ophthalmopathy.

This TCR was sampled from a young woman with Graves disease. The chain has TRBV20-1 and TRBJ2-5; 9 nucleotides line up with TRBD2. Material: peripheral blood mononuclear cells (PBMCs), obtained at new diagnosis, from a patient treated with antithyroid drugs. DNA for the CDR3: TGCAGTGCTCTCCCGGGGAGCGGGAGGAAGACCCAGTACTTC. Its protein is CSALPGSGRKTQYF.